This is a list of T cell receptor beta chains from one sample in a study of neoadjuvant anti-PD-1 for oral cavity cancer. TCRdb's copy holds only in-frame clones and misses some; the assay was immunoSEQ multiplex PCR. The sample has 33,000 or so clones, roughly 79% seen once; the top ten hold around 3.7%. The source was PBMCs, collected after nivolumab (anti-PD-1) treatment. These receptors were taken from a person aged 40 to 85 with oral cavity squamous cell carcinoma. Both conserved end residues are part of each CDR3. A D gene is named only where the DNA matches it firmly. Clone size is not always given. Where it is, it says once, few, many or a class for expanded clones.

D,J,V,size,DNA,CDR3
NA,TRBJ2-3,TRBV6-6,once,TGTGCCAGCAGTTACGCTCGTGTGGGATCCACAGATACGCAGTATTTT,CASSYARVGSTDTQYF
TRBD1,TRBJ1-2,TRBV10-3,NA,TGTGCCATTATGACAGGGGGAATGGGCTACACCTTC,CAIMTGGMGYTF
NA,TRBJ2-5,TRBV10-2,few,TGCGCCAGCAGCGAGAACCGGGTCGTGGCGGGGGCCCAAGAGACCCAGTACTTC,CASSENRVVAGAQETQYF
TRBD1,TRBJ2-3,TRBV29-1,NA,TGCAGCGTTACCACAGGGGTATCGACCCCTAGCACAGATACGCAGTATTTT,CSVTTGVSTPSTDTQYF
TRBD1,TRBJ1-2,TRBV6-1,NA,TGTGCCAGCAGCCTGACAGGGAACTATGGCTACACCTTC,CASSLTGNYGYTF
NA,TRBJ1-2,TRBV19,NA,TGTGCCAGTACCTCACAAGGGGGCTACACCTTC,CASTSQGGYTF
NA,TRBJ1-2,TRBV11-2,NA,TGTGCCAGCAGCTCATCCCGTCAGGGATCCTATGGCTACACCTTC,CASSSSRQGSYGYTF
NA,TRBJ2-5,TRBV7-7,NA,TGTGCCAGCAGCTTAGCGCCCCAGGGGATCGAGACCCAGTACTTC,CASSLAPQGIETQYF
NA,TRBJ1-2,TRBV27,NA,TGTGCCAGCAGTTTAAATGGGGGGGTCTATGGCTACACCTTC,CASSLNGGVYGYTF
TRBD1,TRBJ2-1,TRBV25-1,NA,TGTGCCAGCAGTGACAACAGGGGCGGCAATATTGAGCAGTTCTTC,CASSDNRGGNIEQFF
NA,TRBJ1-2,TRBV7-2,NA,TGTGCCAGCAGCCGGACCAACAGGGAACCTTATGGCTACACCTTC,CASSRTNREPYGYTF
NA,TRBJ1-3,TRBV5-1,NA,TGCGCCAGCAGCGCGACCCCAGGGGCTGGAAACACCATATATTTT,CASSATPGAGNTIYF
NA,TRBJ1-2,TRBV29-1,NA,TGCAGCGTTGTTGGTAGGCCATCTATTAGCTATGGCTACACCTTC,CSVVGRPSISYGYTF
TRBD1,TRBJ2-2,TRBV5-5,few,TGTGCCAGCAGCTCCTGGACAGGGGGGAGCACCGGGGAGCTGTTTTTT,CASSSWTGGSTGELFF
NA,TRBJ1-3,TRBV11-2,NA,TGTGCCAGCAGCCCGCGGGCCCCCTCTGGAAACACCATATATTTT,CASSPRAPSGNTIYF
NA,TRBJ2-2,TRBV7-9,once,TGTGCCAGCAGCTTAAGCAGGTTAGGCACCGGGGAGCTGTTTTTT,CASSLSRLGTGELFF
NA,TRBJ1-4,TRBV21-1,NA,TGTGCCAGCAGCAAAAGGGGGGTTAGGACTAATGAAAAACTGTTTTTT,CASSKRGVRTNEKLFF
TRBD2,TRBJ2-5,TRBV9,NA,TGTGCCAGCAGCGTAGGTATAGCGGGGCTACAAGAGACCCAGTACTTC,CASSVGIAGLQETQYF
NA,TRBJ1-1,TRBV11-2,NA,TGTGCCAGCAGCTTAGGCCTCGCACAGCTGAACACTGAAGCTTTCTTT,CASSLGLAQLNTEAFF
NA,TRBJ2-7,TRBV2,NA,TGTGCCAGCAGTGTGGGTGGGGCGAGGGAGCAGTACTTC,CASSVGGAREQYF
NA,TRBJ1-5,TRBV5-1,NA,TGCGCCAGCAGCGAGACAGGACCCAATCAGCCCCAGCATTTT,CASSETGPNQPQHF
TRBD1,TRBJ1-1,TRBV5-1,once,TGCGCCAGCAGCGCAACCAACAGGGGCACTGAAGCTTTCTTT,CASSATNRGTEAFF
NA,TRBJ2-7,TRBV7-8,NA,TGTGCCAGCAGCTCCGTCTCCTACGAGCAGTACTTC,CASSSVSYEQYF
NA,TRBJ2-7,TRBV10-3,NA,TGTGCCATCAGGAGAGATTACGAGCAGTACTTC,CAIRRDYEQYF
TRBD1,TRBJ2-7,TRBV7-2,NA,TGTGCCAGCAGCTTAGGGGGACAGGGGTACGAGCAGTACTTC,CASSLGGQGYEQYF
NA,TRBJ1-5,TRBV28,NA,TGTGCCAGCAGTTTTCAGTATAGCAATCAGCCCCAGCATTTT,CASSFQYSNQPQHF
TRBD2,TRBJ2-3,TRBV27,NA,TGTGCCAGCAGTTTAGCGGGGGACACAGATACGCAGTATTTT,CASSLAGDTDTQYF
TRBD1,TRBJ1-3,TRBV5-4,NA,TGTGCCAGCAGCGCTGGACAGGGCTTCTCTGGAAACACCATATATTTT,CASSAGQGFSGNTIYF
TRBD1,TRBJ2-7,TRBV15,once,TGTGCCACCAGCAAAGGGACAGGGGACTACGAGCAGTACTTC,CATSKGTGDYEQYF
NA,TRBJ2-7,TRBV29-1,NA,TGCAGCGTTTTAGGTTCCGGCAGGGGTTCCTACGAGCAGTACTTC,CSVLGSGRGSYEQYF
NA,TRBJ1-5,TRBV2,NA,TGTGCCAGCAGTGACCTTAATAGCAATCAGCCCCAGCATTTT,CASSDLNSNQPQHF
TRBD1,TRBJ1-5,TRBV6-5,few,TGTGCCAGCAGTATCAACAGGGGGCACCTTCAGCCCCAGCATTTT,CASSINRGHLQPQHF
TRBD1,TRBJ2-7,TRBV10-2,NA,TGCGCCAGCAGGGCGGACAGGGATTCCTACGAGCAGTACTTC,CASRADRDSYEQYF
TRBD1,TRBJ1-2,TRBV5-1,few,TGCGCCAGCAGCTTGTTATCGGGACAGAACTATGGCTACACCTTC,CASSLLSGQNYGYTF
NA,TRBJ1-5,TRBV28,NA,TGTGCCAGCAGCCCTCAGCCCCAGCATTTT,CASSPQPQHF
NA,TRBJ2-7,TRBV5-1,NA,TGCGCCAGCAGCTTGCAGGGGGCATTCGCGGGAGAAGAGCAGTACTTC,CASSLQGAFAGEEQYF
NA,TRBJ2-3,TRBV5-1,NA,TGCGCCAGCAGGGGTACAGGGTGGACAGATACGCAGTATTTT,CASRGTGWTDTQYF
NA,TRBJ1-4,TRBV9,NA,TGTGCCAGCAGCGTACTAACCCACTGGACAGTCCTTAATGAAAAACTGTTTTTT,CASSVLTHWTVLNEKLFF
NA,TRBJ2-1,TRBV20-1,NA,TGCAGTGCTGCGACCCACAATGAGCAGTTCTTC,CSAATHNEQFF
NA,TRBJ2-1,TRBV7-2,NA,TGTGCCAGCAGCTTCACCCCGGGCGGGGGCCACAATGAGCAGTTCTTC,CASSFTPGGGHNEQFF
TRBD2,TRBJ2-3,TRBV9,NA,TGTGCCAGCAGCGCTAGCGGGGGGTCCACAGATACGCAGTATTTT,CASSASGGSTDTQYF
NA,TRBJ2-5,TRBV5-4,NA,TGTGCCAGCAGGATGTCCCCCAGGGGCCAAGAGACCCAGTACTTC,CASRMSPRGQETQYF
NA,TRBJ2-4,TRBV5-1,NA,TGCGCCAGCAGCTTGGAAGGAGGGACTCCGGACATTCAGTACTTC,CASSLEGGTPDIQYF
TRBD1,TRBJ2-5,TRBV4-3,NA,TGCGCCAGCAGCCAAGATCCCAGGGGGCAAGAGACCCAGTACTTC,CASSQDPRGQETQYF
NA,TRBJ2-6,TRBV27,NA,TGTGCCAGCAGTTTAATATACACAGGACCCTCTGGGGCCAACGTCCTGACTTTC,CASSLIYTGPSGANVLTF
TRBD1,TRBJ1-1,TRBV10-2,NA,TGCGCCAGCAGAATCCAAGCAGGGGGAAACACTGAAGCTTTCTTT,CASRIQAGGNTEAFF
TRBD2,TRBJ2-1,TRBV18,NA,TGTGCCAGCTCACCAGGCCCGGAGCGGGGAGCTTACAATGAGCAGTTCTTC,CASSPGPERGAYNEQFF
NA,TRBJ2-2,TRBV2,NA,TGTGCCAGCAGGGGTCTCGGGGAGCTGTTTTTT,CASRGLGELFF
NA,TRBJ2-6,TRBV18,few,TGTGCCAGCGGGGGTTATGGGGCCAACGTCCTGACTTTC,CASGGYGANVLTF
NA,TRBJ1-6,TRBV6-5,NA,TGTGCCAGCAGGCCTACTGGGGCGTATTCACCCCTCCACTTT,CASRPTGAYSPLHF
NA,TRBJ2-7,TRBV19,NA,TGTGCCAGTAGTATGACGGTCTCCTACGAGCAGTACTTC,CASSMTVSYEQYF
TRBD1,TRBJ2-6,TRBV10-3,NA,TGTGCCAGCGGACCGGGACAGGGGATCTCTGGGGCCAACGTCCTGACTTTC,CASGPGQGISGANVLTF